Each of the 30 T cell receptor beta chains below was sequenced from the same sample in a study of CD8+ T cells in alopecia areata. RNA was extracted and reverse transcribed into cDNA as the sequencing template. TCRdb keeps only in-frame clones here, not all; method: immunoSEQ multiplex PCR. The sample carries about 98,000 clones, around two fifths recorded once. Sequenced input: CD4+ T cells sorted from blood. All receptors derive from a human donor with alopecia areata.

A few counts support this clone. V usage is TRBV7-2 and J usage is TRBJ2-5; 7 bases are a match to TRBD2. Germline CDR1 reads SGHTA; CDR2 reads FQGNSA. V gave up 2 bases and J gave up 2 bases; unmatched junction bases: 8. This CDR3 contains 16 residues. CDR3 DNA sequence: TGTGCCAGCAGCTTATCCTTGGGAGGGGTTCAAGAGACCCAGTACTTC. This codes for CASSLSLGGVQETQYF.

This clone appeared a few times. Other DNA sequences of this sample code for an identical CDR3. This sequence joins TRBV29-1 and TRBJ1-4; D is perhaps TRBD1 (5 bases). The germline V gene has CDR1 SQVTM and CDR2 ANQGSEA. The CDR3 contains 14 residues. The V gene lost 4 bases and the J gene lost 13 bases, with 22 bases spanning the gap. The CDR3 sequence is CSVVINRSGNGLFF. Written as DNA, the CDR3 is TGCAGCGTTGTGATTAACAGGTCAGGAAACGGACTGTTTTTT.

In DNA form, the CDR3 reads TGTGCCTGGAGGTTTGCTAACTATGGCTACACCTTC. Translated: CAWRFANYGYTF. The V and J genes are TRBV30 and TRBJ1-2; D is unclear. Trimming took 3 bases from V and 0 from J, leaving 5 bases between them. The germline V gene encodes CDR1 GTSNPN and CDR2 SVGIG (reference sequence). The CDR3 has 12 residues.

The CDR3 DNA reads as TGTGCCAGCAGTCCGGGACGAAATGTAAAGACCCAGTACTTC. Its protein is CASSPGRNVKTQYF. V is TRBV28 and J is TRBJ2-5; D might be TRBD1 or TRBD2, each matching 5 bases. Germline V lookup: CDR1 MDHEN, CDR2 SYDVKM. V was cut by 5 bases and J by 6 bases, with 16 bases left in between. The CDR3 extends over 14 amino acids.

In DNA form, the CDR3 reads TGTGCCAGCAGCGTAGGAGTTATATGGGATGAGGCAAATTCACCCCTCCACTTT. Translated, it gives CASSVGVIWDEANSPLHF. The chain links TRBV9 to TRBJ1-6; D remains ambiguous. The CDR3 sequence is 18 residues long. V lost 0 bases, J lost 7 bases, and 20 bases lay in between. Germline values: CDR1 SGDLS, CDR2 YYNGEE.

The genes are TRBV9 and TRBJ2-2; unclear D gene. Germline values: CDR1 SGDLS, CDR2 YYNGEE. The CDR3 contains 13 residues. V shed 3 bases and J shed 1 base, with 4 bases lying between them. The CDR3 DNA follows: TGTGCCAGCAGCGACAGGAACACCGGGGAGCTGTTTTTT. Encoded protein: CASSDRNTGELFF.

The CDR3 region is CAWSAPQEQFF. The CDR3 bases are TGTGCCTGGAGTGCCCCCCAAGAGCAGTTCTTC. This chain links TRBV30 with TRBJ2-1; D ambiguous. In germline, CDR1 is GTSNPN, CDR2 SVGIG (reference sequence). CDR3 length: 11 residues. Trimming took off 1 base at V and 10 bases at J, with 8 bases between the two ends.

The chain couples TRBV5-6 to TRBJ1-2; no clear D. V lost 0 bases to trimming and J lost 4 bases, with 13 bases between them. This CDR3 region has 15 residues. Germline CDR1 SGHDT, CDR2 YYEEEE. In DNA, the CDR3 is TGTGCCAGCAGCTTGGAGGTGGGATTAGGCTATGGCTACACCTTC. Translating gives CASSLEVGLGYGYTF.

The chain joins TRBV30 to TRBJ1-2; TRBD1 is a possible D gene (5 bases). Trimming pared 6 bases from V and 4 bases from J, leaving 18 bases between. Germline lookup yields CDR1 GTSNPN and CDR2 SVGIG (reference sequence). The CDR3 is 14 residues long. CDR3 protein: CACRRGLEVYGYTF. Here the CDR3 DNA reads TGTGCCTGCCGCCGGGGGTTGGAGGTCTATGGCTACACCTTC.

The chain is built from TRBV5-1 and TRBJ1-5, with a weak D call TRBD1 (6 bases). V shed 1 base and J shed 1 base, with 12 bases lying between them. Looked up from germline, CDR1 is SGHRS and CDR2 is YFSETQ. The CDR3 consists of 16 residues. The CDR3 here is CASSLNPQGSNQPQHF. The CDR3 DNA reads TGCGCCAGCAGCTTGAATCCACAGGGAAGCAATCAGCCCCAGCATTTT.

The chain links TRBV9 to TRBJ2-2; D is unclear. The CDR3 is 13 residues long. The germline CDR1 and CDR2 sequences are SGDLS and YYNGEE. V was cut by 0 bases and J by 4 bases, with 4 bases left in between. CDR3 nucleotide sequence: TGTGCCAGCAGCGTAGGGGGCACCGGGGAGCTGTTTTTT. Translating it yields CASSVGGTGELFF.

The J gene is TRBJ2-2, the V gene TRBV29-1, with 11 bases matching TRBD2. With 6 bases clipped from V and 3 bases from J, the junction kept 9 bases outside the gene matches. CDR3 length: 16 residues. Germline CDR1 reads SQVTM; CDR2 reads ANQGSEA. CDR3 region: CSVASGRKSHTGELFF. As DNA, the CDR3 is TGCAGCGTGGCTAGCGGGAGGAAAAGCCACACCGGGGAGCTGTTTTTT.

This chain connects TRBV10-3 to TRBJ2-7; 11 bases match TRBD2. Germline V gene sequence: CDR1 ENHRY, CDR2 SYGVKD. There are 15 residues in the CDR3. J lost 6 bases, V lost 8 bases, and 12 bases had no gene match. The CDR3 sequence is CAIREGLAERTEQYF. In DNA, the CDR3 is TGTGCCATCCGAGAGGGACTAGCGGAGAGAACCGAGCAGTACTTC.

This clone was picked up a small number of times. The genes are TRBV7-9 and TRBJ2-1, with TRBD1 matching over 7 bases. J gave up 8 bases and V 4 bases, and 8 bases lay outside the gene matches. CDR1 is SEHNR, CDR2 FQNEAQ, per germline (reference sequence). This CDR3 is built from 14 residues. DNA of the CDR3: TGTGCCAGCAGCTCGACCGACAGGGTGCATGAGCAGTTCTTC. Translating it yields CASSSTDRVHEQFF.

CDR3 loop: CASSLVPPNTEAFF. In DNA form, the CDR3 reads TGTGCCAGCAGTTTAGTCCCACCGAACACTGAAGCTTTCTTT. The chain is built from TRBV28 and TRBJ1-1; no reliable D call. V lost 2 bases and J lost 1, with 8 bases in between. The CDR3 is 14 residues long. Germline loops: CDR1 MDHEN, CDR2 SYDVKM.

The chain employs TRBV2 and TRBJ2-5, with 8 nucleotides matching TRBD1. Germline trimming cut 6 bases from V and 2 bases from J; bases unmatched to any gene: 5. This CDR3 spans 14 amino acids. Per germline, CDR1 SNHLY and CDR2 FYNNEI. The CDR3 DNA reads as TGTGCCAGCAGCGCACAGGGGGGACAAGAGACCCAGTACTTC. This encodes CASSAQGGQETQYF.

The chain recombines TRBV29-1 with TRBJ1-6; D remains ambiguous. V gave up 4 bases and J gave up 4 bases, with 14 bases separating them. CDR1 is SQVTM and CDR2 is ANQGSEA in the germline V gene. This CDR3 is 15 amino acids long. CDR3 in DNA: TGCAGCGTTGTGGATGGGATCGGTTATAATTCACCCCTCCACTTT. Its protein is CSVVDGIGYNSPLHF.

The chain combines TRBV29-1 with TRBJ1-1; TRBD1 agrees at 7 bases. The J segment lost 2 bases and the V segment lost 6 bases, leaving 9 bases of the junction unmatched. Germline V lookup: CDR1 SQVTM, CDR2 ANQGSEA. This CDR3 comprises 14 residues. The CDR3 region is CSVTRGNLNTEAFF. The CDR3, as DNA: TGCAGCGTAACCAGGGGGAATCTTAACACTGAAGCTTTCTTT.

Points on this clone: A read error may produce the germline difference seen at one junction end. This chain uses TRBV29-1 with TRBJ2-7; D unresolved. Germline CDR1 and CDR2: SQVTM and ANQGSEA. The CDR3 is 9 amino acids. CDR3 sequence reads: CSVEDSGNF. The CDR3, as DNA: TGCAGCGTTGAAGATTCAGGCAACTTC.

CDR3 DNA sequence: TGTGCCAGCGACTATAGGGGGGCCCAAGAGACCCAGTACTTC. Its translation: CASDYRGAQETQYF. This sequence joins TRBV2 and TRBJ2-5; D is tentatively TRBD1 or TRBD2 (6 bases each). V lost 8 bases and J lost 1, with 14 bases in between. The germline V gene has CDR1 SNHLY and CDR2 FYNNEI. The CDR3 loop spans 14 amino acids.

The chain has TRBV29-1 and TRBJ2-7; 8 nucleotides match TRBD1. This CDR3 region has 13 residues. Germline CDR1 and CDR2: SQVTM and ANQGSEA. The J segment lost 4 bases and the V segment lost 7 bases, leaving 9 bases of the junction unmatched. The DNA for the CDR3 is TGCAGCGCGGGACAGGCGAATCTTTACGAGCAGTACTTC. This translates into CSAGQANLYEQYF.

This clone was counted only a few times. The chain carries TRBV5-1 and TRBJ1-2; 7 bases fit TRBD1. The V gene's germline CDR1 is SGHRS and CDR2 YFSETQ. This CDR3 has 14 residues. V was pared by 3 bases and J by 8 bases, with 10 bases of the junction left unmatched. The CDR3 loop reads CASSSGQSLEGYTF. In DNA form, the CDR3 reads TGCGCCAGCAGCTCGGGACAGTCTTTGGAAGGCTACACCTTC.

The chain joins TRBV9 to TRBJ2-1; a possible D gene is TRBD2 (5 bases). Germline loops: CDR1 SGDLS, CDR2 YYNGEE. This CDR3 has 14 amino acids. The germline V and J ends were trimmed by 0 bases and 7 bases, with 11 bases remaining between them. The CDR3 protein is CASSVADYYNEQFF. In DNA, the CDR3 is TGTGCCAGCAGCGTAGCTGACTACTATAATGAGCAGTTCTTC.

The J gene is TRBJ1-5, the V gene TRBV29-1; 7 nucleotides align to TRBD1. CDR1 is SQVTM, CDR2 ANQGSEA, per germline. V shed 6 bases, J shed 6 bases, and the junction held 8 bases outside the gene matches. This CDR3 comprises 13 residues. The CDR3 region has the DNA TGCAGCGTCGCAACAGGGGAGGGTCAGCCCCAGCATTTT. This sequence encodes CSVATGEGQPQHF.

The chain recombines TRBV29-1 with TRBJ2-1; maybe TRBD2 (6 bases). Trimming removed 3 bases from V and 4 bases from J, with 13 bases in between. CDR3 length: 14 residues. Germline V lookup: CDR1 SQVTM, CDR2 ANQGSEA. DNA for the CDR3: TGCAGCGTTGACTCTAGCGTCGGATACAATGAGCAGTTCTTC. Its protein product is CSVDSSVGYNEQFF.

Only a few counts were recorded for this clone. The CDR3 nucleotides read TGTGCCAGCAGCCGGCGTGGACACAGCAGCACAGATACGCAGTATTTT. It is translated as CASSRRGHSSTDTQYF. The V and J genes are TRBV11-2 and TRBJ2-3, with a weak D call TRBD1 (5 bases). Trimming stripped 5 bases from V and 0 bases from J, with 15 bases between. This CDR3 region has 16 residues. Germline CDR1 is SGHAT and CDR2 is FQNNGV.

A few counts support this clone. The V call is TRBV6-1, the J call TRBJ2-2; the D gene is possibly TRBD1 (5 bases). Germline V CDR1 and CDR2: MNHNS, SASEGT. The CDR3 contains 13 residues. The V and J ends lost 8 bases and 5 bases respectively, with 12 bases between them. CDR3 DNA sequence: TGTGCCAGCGCCAGGGAAATAACCGGGGAGCTGTTTTTT. It codes for CASAREITGELFF.

This chain connects TRBV2 to TRBJ2-5; the match to TRBD2 covers 13 bases. Trimming at V came to 8 bases and at J to 3 bases, leaving 6 bases not matched to a gene. Per the germline V gene, CDR1 is SNHLY and CDR2 is FYNNEI. The CDR3 is made up of 15 amino acids. The CDR3 nucleotides read TGTGCCAGCCGCATAACTAGCGGGGGGGAAGAGACCCAGTACTTC. Encoded protein: CASRITSGGEETQYF.

This chain uses TRBV5-1 with TRBJ2-7; weak D call: TRBD2 (5 bases). Per germline, CDR1 SGHRS and CDR2 YFSETQ. The CDR3 runs 15 residues. The V and J ends lost 0 bases and 0 bases respectively, with 10 bases between them. For the CDR3, the DNA is TGCGCCAGCAGCTTGGGAGGGTTGGCCTCCTACGAGCAGTACTTC. This gives the protein CASSLGGLASYEQYF.

The genes are TRBV6-5 and TRBJ2-5; 7 nucleotides align to TRBD1. CDR3 length: 15 amino acids. Germline-derived CDR1 and CDR2 are MNHEY and SVGAGI. Trimming removed 0 bases from V and 4 bases from J; junction bases left unmatched: 5. The CDR3 reads CASSYSDRSSETQYF. CDR3 nucleotides: TGTGCCAGCAGTTACTCGGACAGGTCCTCAGAGACCCAGTACTTC.